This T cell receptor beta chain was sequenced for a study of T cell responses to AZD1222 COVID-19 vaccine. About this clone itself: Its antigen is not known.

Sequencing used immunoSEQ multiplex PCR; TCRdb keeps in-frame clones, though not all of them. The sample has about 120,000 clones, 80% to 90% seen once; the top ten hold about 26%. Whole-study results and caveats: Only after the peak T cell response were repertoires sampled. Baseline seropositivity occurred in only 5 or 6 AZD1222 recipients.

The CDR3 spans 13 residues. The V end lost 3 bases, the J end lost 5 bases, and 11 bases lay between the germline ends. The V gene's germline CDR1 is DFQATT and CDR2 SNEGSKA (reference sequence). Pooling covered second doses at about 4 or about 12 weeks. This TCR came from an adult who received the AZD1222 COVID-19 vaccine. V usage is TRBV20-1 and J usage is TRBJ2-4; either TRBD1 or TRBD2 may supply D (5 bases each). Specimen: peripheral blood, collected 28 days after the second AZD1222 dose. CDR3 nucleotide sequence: TGCAGTGCTAGTGTGAGGGGACAAAACATTCAGTACTTC. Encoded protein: CSASVRGQNIQYF.